This passage covers 26 T cell receptor beta chains from one sample sequenced in a study of blood T cell repertoires in COVID-19. Data came from immunoSEQ multiplex PCR; TCRdb stores just in-frame clones and leaves some out. The data show roughly 50,000 clones, 80% to 90% seen once. Material for sequencing was peripheral blood. All receptors derive from a human donor in a cohort sampled during active COVID-19.

CDR3 in amino acids: CASSDSGSYTQYF. CDR3 coding DNA: TGTGCCAGCAGCGATAGCGGCTCCTATACGCAGTATTTT. This chain uses TRBV25-1 with TRBJ2-3; D is perhaps TRBD2 (6 bases). The germline V and J ends were trimmed by 6 bases and 7 bases, with 14 bases remaining between them. CDR3 length equals 13 residues. Germline CDR1 reads MGHDK; CDR2 reads SYGVNS.

This rearrangement joins TRBV7-3 to TRBJ1-1; TRBD1 agrees at 7 bases. J was trimmed by 4 bases and V by 5 bases; bases with no gene match: 13. This CDR3 contains 16 residues. Germline V gives CDR1 SGHTA, CDR2 FQGTGA. The CDR3 sequence is CASSPDRLFPSTEAFF. The CDR3 bases are TGTGCCAGCAGCCCGGACAGGCTGTTCCCTTCCACTGAAGCTTTCTTT.

This sequence joins TRBV6-5 and TRBJ1-2; D might be TRBD1 (5 bases). This CDR3 is built from 13 residues. Germline V CDR1 and CDR2: MNHEY, SVGAGI. Deletions cut 5 bases from V and 4 bases from J, with 11 bases between. Written as DNA, the CDR3 is TGTGCCAGCAGTCCCCAAGACAGCTATGGCTACACCTTC. Its translation is CASSPQDSYGYTF.

The chain uses TRBV29-1 and TRBJ2-2; 11 bases fit TRBD2. The CDR3 is 15 residues long. V shed 4 bases and J 8 bases; nucleotides not matched to a gene: 9. Looked up from germline, CDR1 is SQVTM and CDR2 is ANQGSEA. This chain's CDR3 is CSVGGTSGISGELFF. CDR3 bases: TGCAGCGTTGGCGGGACTAGCGGCATCTCGGGGGAGCTGTTTTTT.

Only a few counts were recorded for this clone. The J gene is TRBJ1-1, the V gene TRBV19; D not certain. Deletions cut 7 bases from V and 4 bases from J, with 16 bases between. The CDR3 contains 14 residues. Germline CDR1 and CDR2: LNHDA and SQIVND (reference sequence). CDR3 DNA: TGTGCCAGTACCGAATCGTCCAGCGGCACTGAAGCTTTCTTT. Protein sequence: CASTESSSGTEAFF.

The chain joins TRBV14 to TRBJ2-1; TRBD2 is a possible D gene (5 bases). Per germline, CDR1 SGHDN and CDR2 FVKESK. This CDR3 has 16 residues. The V and J ends lost 3 bases and 4 bases respectively, with 16 bases between them. Written as DNA, the CDR3 is TGTGCCAGCAGCCACCTCAAGGGAGAAACGTACAATGAGCAGTTCTTC. Protein product: CASSHLKGETYNEQFF.

The chain uses TRBV7-9 and TRBJ2-5; TRBD2 agrees at 10 bases. Germline assignment: CDR1 SEHNR and CDR2 FQNEAQ (reference sequence). This CDR3 has 19 amino acids. Trimming removed 5 bases from V and 3 bases from J; junction bases left unmatched: 18. In nucleotides, the CDR3 is TGTGCCAGCAGCCCGCGGACTCTAGCGGGAGAGAGTGTGAAAGAGACCCAGTACTTC. Its translation is CASSPRTLAGESVKETQYF.

J is TRBJ2-7 and V is TRBV23-1; D gene unclear. TRBV23-1 is noted as an ORF with a role that remains uncertain. CDR3 length equals 12 residues. V lost 7 bases, J lost 2 bases, and 9 bases lay in between. CDR3 protein: CASNAPTYEQYF. CDR3 bases: TGCGCCAGCAACGCACCTACCTACGAGCAGTACTTC.

J is TRBJ1-3 and V is TRBV9, with D uncertain. This CDR3 is built from 18 residues. The germline CDR1 and CDR2 sequences are SGDLS and YYNGEE. V dropped 0 bases and J dropped 1 base, with 17 bases sitting between them. In nucleotides, the CDR3 is TGTGCCAGCAGCGTAGGAGGCGGGCCGGGAAGTTCTGGAAACACCATATATTTT. It is translated as CASSVGGGPGSSGNTIYF.

The chain couples TRBV11-2 to TRBJ2-7; perhaps TRBD1 as D (6 bases). The V end lost 3 bases, the J end lost 5 bases, and 11 bases lay between the germline ends. CDR3 length: 13 amino acids. CDR1 is SGHAT and CDR2 is FQNNGV in the germline V gene. The CDR3: CASSFPGVHEQYF. CDR3 nucleotides: TGTGCCAGCAGCTTCCCAGGGGTCCACGAGCAGTACTTC.

V usage is TRBV29-1 and J usage is TRBJ1-1; maybe TRBD1 (5 bases). Germline assignment: CDR1 SQVTM and CDR2 ANQGSEA. This CDR3 region has 12 residues. V shed 4 bases and J shed 5 bases, with 11 bases lying between them. The CDR3 protein is CSVVRVRTEAFF. CDR3 DNA sequence: TGCAGCGTTGTCAGGGTGAGGACTGAAGCTTTCTTT.

The chain has TRBV30 and TRBJ2-5, with 7 bases matching TRBD1. V lost 1 base, J lost 5 bases, and 4 bases stayed unmatched. From germline, CDR1 is GTSNPN and CDR2 SVGIG (reference sequence). CDR3 length equals 13 residues. This CDR3 reads CAWSDDREETQYF. The CDR3 DNA reads as TGTGCCTGGAGTGACGACAGGGAGGAGACCCAGTACTTC.

This rearrangement joins TRBV25-1 to TRBJ2-1; 8 bases match TRBD1. Trimming cost V 5 bases and J 3 bases; bases outside gene matches: 9. Germline V gene data show CDR1 as MGHDK and CDR2 as SYGVNS. The CDR3 spans 16 residues. In nucleotides, the CDR3 is TGTGCCAGCAGTCCGGCCTCCGGACAGGGCTACAATGAGCAGTTCTTC. It codes for CASSPASGQGYNEQFF.

CDR3 loop: CASSLIGSNTEAFF. The CDR3, as DNA: TGTGCCAGCAGCTTGATCGGGTCGAACACTGAAGCTTTCTTT. The chain employs TRBV7-6 and TRBJ1-1; D not certain. The CDR3 covers 14 residues. Between the trimmed V and J ends, which lost 3 bases and 1 base, there was a span of 9 bases. Germline values: CDR1 SGHVS, CDR2 FNYEAQ.

The genes are TRBV5-1 and TRBJ1-1; D is undetermined. The CDR3 extends over 15 amino acids. The V and J ends lost 0 bases and 1 base respectively, with 10 bases between them. Germline CDR1 and CDR2: SGHRS and YFSETQ. CDR3 region: CASSLEPGSNTEAFF. In DNA, the CDR3 is TGCGCCAGCAGCTTGGAACCGGGGTCGAACACTGAAGCTTTCTTT.

This clone was observed many times. This chain uses TRBV27 with TRBJ2-4, with D tentatively TRBD2 (5 bases). The V gene lost 5 bases and the J gene lost 5 bases, with 16 bases spanning the gap. The CDR3 has 15 amino acids. Germline values: CDR1 MNHEY, CDR2 SMNVEV (reference sequence). The CDR3 loop reads CASSLDFPTQNIQYF. CDR3 DNA sequence: TGTGCCAGCAGTCTGGACTTCCCGACCCAAAACATTCAGTACTTC.

This chain joins TRBV9 and TRBJ2-3, with D possibly being TRBD1 (5 bases). Trimming took off 2 bases at V and 5 bases at J, with 9 bases between the two ends. Germline CDR1 is SGDLS and CDR2 is YYNGEE. The CDR3 has 13 residues. In DNA, the CDR3 is TGTGCCAGCAGCGTCGCCAGGGAAGATACGCAGTATTTT. It codes for CASSVAREDTQYF.

A note on this clone: Compared with germline, one end of the junction differs, possibly owing to a read error. The gene calls are TRBV5-1 and TRBJ1-1, with 10 nucleotides matching TRBD1. CDR1 and CDR2 (germline): SGHRS, YFSETQ. The CDR3 runs to 15 residues. CDR3 residues: CASTLGQGMDTEAFF. For the CDR3, the DNA is TGCGCCAGCACCTTGGGACAGGGGATGGATACTGAAGCTTTCTTT.

The V and J genes are TRBV7-3 and TRBJ2-7; D possibly corresponds to TRBD2 (6 bases). The CDR3 extends over 16 amino acids. The V end was cut by 2 bases, the J end by 3 bases, with 17 bases between. CDR1 and CDR2 from the germline V gene are SGHTA and FQGTGA. The CDR3 coding sequence is TGTGCCAGCAGCTTATCCCTATGGGCGGGGCTCTACGAGCAGTACTTC. Its protein product is CASSLSLWAGLYEQYF.

The gene calls are TRBV7-2 and TRBJ2-5; D is unclear. The germline gives CDR1 SGHTA, CDR2 FQGNSA. This CDR3 is 14 amino acids long. Trimming cost V 2 bases and J 1 base, with 8 bases left between them. CDR3 DNA: TGTGCCAGCAGCTTATCTGAGGCCCAAGAGACCCAGTACTTC. This translates into CASSLSEAQETQYF.

The chain uses TRBV7-9 and TRBJ1-1, with a possible D match to TRBD1 (5 bases). From germline, CDR1 is SEHNR and CDR2 FQNEAQ (reference sequence). V was trimmed by 4 bases and J by 0 bases, leaving 12 bases between them. The CDR3 spans 15 residues. The chain's CDR3 is CASSSPRGVNTEAFF. CDR3 nucleotides: TGTGCCAGCAGCTCACCTCGGGGGGTGAACACTGAAGCTTTCTTT.

This clone was picked up a small number of times. This chain connects TRBV6-4 to TRBJ2-3; TRBD2 matches at 10 bases. The CDR3 runs to 14 residues. After removal of 3 bases from V and 7 bases from J, the junction contained 4 bases not matched to a gene. CDR1 and CDR2 (germline): MRHNA, SNTAGT. The CDR3 here is CASSESSGGYTQYF. The CDR3 DNA sequence: TGTGCCAGCAGTGAGTCTAGCGGGGGATATACGCAGTATTTT.

This clone showed up just once. The chain carries TRBV10-3 and TRBJ1-1; 9 bases fit TRBD1. The V gene end was trimmed by 6 bases and the J gene end by 2 bases; junction bases not matched to a gene: 7. Germline values: CDR1 ENHRY, CDR2 SYGVKD. CDR3 size: 15 residues. CDR3 bases: TGTGCCATCAGGGGGACAGGGCACCCAAACACTGAAGCTTTCTTT. Translated, it gives CAIRGTGHPNTEAFF.

The chain carries TRBV7-3 and TRBJ2-7; a possible D gene is TRBD1 (6 bases). Deletions cut 8 bases from V and 4 bases from J, with 21 bases between. The CDR3 length is 15 residues. Germline V lookup: CDR1 SGHTA, CDR2 FQGTGA. CDR3 amino acids: CASGAGAGVPYEQYF. CDR3 DNA sequence: TGTGCCAGCGGCGCCGGGGCAGGGGTCCCTTACGAGCAGTACTTC.

V usage is TRBV27 and J usage is TRBJ2-5, with D hard to call. The CDR3 consists of 16 residues. The V gene lost 4 bases and the J gene lost 5 bases, with 20 bases spanning the gap. CDR1 is MNHEY, CDR2 SMNVEV, per germline (reference sequence). CDR3 DNA sequence: TGTGCCAGCAGTTCCTTAACTTATACTTTACGGGAGACCCAGTACTTC. Its protein is CASSSLTYTLRETQYF.

The V and J genes are TRBV5-8 and TRBJ1-5, with D possibly matching TRBD1 (5 bases). The CDR3 loop spans 16 amino acids. In germline, CDR1 is SGHTS, CDR2 YDEGEE. V was clipped by 4 bases and J by 0 bases, with 14 bases between them. The chain's CDR3 is CASSARAGNSNQPQHF. CDR3 nucleotides: TGTGCCAGCAGCGCCCGAGCAGGGAATAGCAATCAGCCCCAGCATTTT.